This T cell receptor (beta chain) originates from a study of T cell repertoires in cytomegalovirus infection. TCRdb re-called the reads through MiXCR, storing one row per CDR3 protein. The sample records about 500,000 distinct CDR3 sequences, 30% to 40% being singletons. This clonotype turned up a few times. Its antigen remains unknown. Deletions cut 6 bases from V and 4 bases from J, with 16 bases between. This CDR3 has 15 residues. This chain uses TRBV12-3 or TRBV12-4 with TRBJ2-1, with a possible D match to TRBD2 (6 bases). This material consisted of cultured PBMCs, taken from culture after CMV antigen stimulation. The receptor was isolated from a human donor in good health (CMV status not recorded). Some clones in this sample may be carry-over from other donors' samples. CDR3 DNA: TGTGCCAGCAGGGGATATAGCGGCTATTACAATGAGCAGTTCTTC. It codes for CASRGYSGYYNEQFF.